This TCR beta chain was sequenced in a study of blood T cell repertoires in COVID-19. Looking at the study overall: Material from acute and convalescent COVID-19 was sourced from the United States, Italy and Spain. The analysed material was cDNA or gDNA that came from T cells, B-cell-depleted T cells, or PBMCs.

This table comes from immunoSEQ multiplex PCR, and its TCRdb copy is limited to in-frame clones, with some not included. The table shows 320,000 or so clones, with 89% occurring only once. Participants spanned ages about 18 to 100 years and resided in fewer than 30 US areas. Membership in each cohort depended on participant-reported clinical history. This CDR3 contains 16 residues. Germline V lookup: CDR1 SGHTA, CDR2 FQGNSA. Trimming cost V 5 bases and J 0 bases, with 11 bases left between them. The sequencing sample was made of PBMCs or T cells enriched from blood (not recorded which). The sequence was collected from a man aged 60 to 69 who had recovered from COVID-19. The J gene is TRBJ2-6, the V gene TRBV7-2; no firm D call. DNA of the CDR3: TGTGCCAGCAGCACAAGAGGCCTCTCTGGGGCCAACGTCCTGACTTTC. Residues: CASSTRGLSGANVLTF.